This T cell receptor (beta chain) came from a study of memory CD4+ T cells and cytomegalovirus serostatus. Across the whole study: Donors were healthy Belgian adults, under 10 CMV seropositive and approximately 25 seronegative.

The study's findings and limits: A US-trained random forest predicted CMV serostatus with median AUC around 0.9. Suggested: most of the CMV-linked TCR signature lies in CD4+ memory cells.

The germline V gene has CDR1 LNHDA and CDR2 SQIVND (reference sequence). The CDR3 sequence is 16 residues long. V lost 7 bases, J lost 1 base, and 17 bases lay in between. The sort gate was single viable CD3+CD4+CD8-CD45RO+ cells for memory CD4+ T cells. Total CD4+ T cells were enriched by CD4 positive selection. Libraries were prepared by immunoSEQ multiplex PCR; TCRdb keeps only in-frame clonotypes and omits some of them. This sample yields 56,000 or so clones, of which 82% are seen a single time; around 0.43% belongs to the top ten. In the case of this clone: What it recognizes is unknown.

The sample taken for sequencing was memory CD4+ T cells from blood. The chain joins TRBV19 to TRBJ1-5; a weak D match, TRBD1 (5 bases). The receptor was isolated from an adult in good health and CMV-seronegative. This CDR3 is CASNGGGSRSNQPQHF. The CDR3 bases are TGTGCCAGTAATGGCGGGGGTAGTCGAAGCAATCAGCCCCAGCATTTT.